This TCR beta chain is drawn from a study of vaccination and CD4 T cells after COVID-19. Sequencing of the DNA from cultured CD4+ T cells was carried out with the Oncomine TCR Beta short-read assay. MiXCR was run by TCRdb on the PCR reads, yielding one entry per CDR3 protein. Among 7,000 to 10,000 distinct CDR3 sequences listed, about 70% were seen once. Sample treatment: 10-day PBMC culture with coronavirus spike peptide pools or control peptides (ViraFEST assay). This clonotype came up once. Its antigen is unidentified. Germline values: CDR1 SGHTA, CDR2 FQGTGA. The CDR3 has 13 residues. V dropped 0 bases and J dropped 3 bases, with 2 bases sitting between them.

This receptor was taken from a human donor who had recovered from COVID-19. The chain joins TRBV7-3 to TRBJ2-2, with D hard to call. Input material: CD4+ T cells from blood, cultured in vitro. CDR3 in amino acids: CASSLTDTGELFF. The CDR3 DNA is TGTGCCAGCAGCTTAACGGACACCGGGGAGCTGTTTTTT.